Listed here are 29 T cell receptor beta chains from one sample, sequenced in a study of long-term antiretroviral therapy in people with HIV. The immunoSEQ assay was v3.0, run at survey level. The repertoire was sequenced with immunoSEQ multiplex PCR; TCRdb's copy has only in-frame clones and lacks some. The sample lists about 39,000 clones, about 86% occurring once. The sample was unsorted PBMCs, taken 1.2 years after starting antiretroviral therapy. Receptors were obtained from a woman between 45 and 65 years old with HIV.

The rearrangement uses TRBV21-1 and TRBJ2-1; TRBD2 is taken as the D call from the table, unchecked against the DNA. TRBV21-1 counts as a pseudogene. This CDR3 region has 13 residues. The CDR3 region has the DNA TGTGCCAGCAGCAAAGTGCCGGCGGGGGGGCTGTTCTTC. Translation gives CASSKVPAGGLFF.

The chain combines TRBV7-6 with TRBJ1-6; D not certain. Trimming took 0 bases from V and 6 from J, leaving 6 bases between them. This CDR3 is built from 14 residues. Germline CDR1 reads SGHVS; CDR2 reads FNYEAQ. The CDR3 region is CASSLAEINSPLHF. The CDR3 DNA is TGTGCCAGCAGCTTAGCAGAGATTAATTCACCCCTCCACTTT.

The J gene is TRBJ1-1, the V gene TRBV18, with D unclear. Trimming cost V 1 base and J 2 bases, with 14 bases left between them. This CDR3 is built from 16 residues. Germline values: CDR1 KGHSH, CDR2 LQKENI. This CDR3 is CASSPLSGEANTEAFF. In nucleotides, the CDR3 is TGTGCCAGCTCACCACTTTCAGGTGAGGCAAACACTGAAGCTTTCTTT.

The rearrangement uses TRBV5-1 and TRBJ1-6, with a possible D match to TRBD1 (5 bases). This CDR3 comprises 17 residues. The V end lost 3 bases, the J end lost 0 bases, and 13 bases lay between the germline ends. Germline values: CDR1 SGHRS, CDR2 YFSETQ. CDR3: CASSSGLTSSYNSPLHF. CDR3 sequence (DNA): TGCGCCAGCAGCTCGGGACTTACGAGCTCCTATAATTCACCCCTCCACTTT.

The chain employs TRBV4-3 and TRBJ1-2; D unresolved. Germline values: CDR1 LGHNA, CDR2 YSLEER. Trimming cost V 0 bases and J 4 bases, with 18 bases left between them. The CDR3 loop spans 17 amino acids. The CDR3: CASSQDLARGGGYGYTF. The CDR3 coding sequence is TGCGCCAGCAGCCAAGATCTGGCCCGGGGAGGAGGCTATGGCTACACCTTC.

The V call is TRBV2, the J call TRBJ2-3, with D unclear. V dropped 4 bases and J dropped 6 bases, with 2 bases sitting between them. Germline V gives CDR1 SNHLY, CDR2 FYNNEI. The CDR3 sequence is 10 residues long. The CDR3 sequence: CASSADTQYF. The CDR3 nucleotides read TGTGCCAGCAGTGCGGATACGCAGTATTTT.

There are a few counts of this clone. The chain recombines TRBV6-1 with TRBJ2-6; D remains unclear. The CDR3 covers 14 residues. Germline CDR1 and CDR2: MNHNS and SASEGT. V gave up 5 bases and J gave up 1 base, with 6 bases separating them. Here the CDR3 DNA reads TGTGCCAGCAGTCCTCCGTCTGGGGCCAACGTCCTGACTTTC. It encodes CASSPPSGANVLTF.

The rearrangement links TRBV10-3 to TRBJ1-4, with D maybe TRBD1 (5 bases). Trimming took off 0 bases at V and 4 bases at J, with 6 bases between the two ends. This CDR3 is 14 amino acids long. Germline loops: CDR1 ENHRY, CDR2 SYGVKD. CDR3 coding DNA: TGTGCCATCAGTGAGTCGGGGGATAATGAAAAACTGTTTTTT. It encodes CAISESGDNEKLFF.

The table lists this clone with a few counts. The genes are TRBV7-9 and TRBJ1-2, with D possibly being TRBD1 (5 bases). V was trimmed by 1 base and J by 2 bases, leaving 8 bases between them. The germline V gene encodes CDR1 SEHNR and CDR2 FQNEAQ (reference sequence). The CDR3 extends over 14 amino acids. CDR3 nucleotides: TGTGCCAGCAGCTTAGTGAAGGGGAACTATGGCTACACCTTC. Residues: CASSLVKGNYGYTF.

The V call is TRBV27, the J call TRBJ1-5; D ambiguous. This CDR3 spans 13 amino acids. Germline V gene lookup returns CDR1 MNHEY and CDR2 SMNVEV (reference sequence). Between the trimmed V and J ends, which lost 0 bases and 5 bases, there was a span of 5 bases. CDR3 in DNA: TGTGCCAGCAGTTTATCGATGTATCAGCCCCAGCATTTT. Protein product: CASSLSMYQPQHF.

The genes are TRBV6-1 and TRBJ2-2; D may match TRBD1 or TRBD2 (5 bases each). Looked up from germline, CDR1 is MNHNS and CDR2 is SASEGT. V gave up 4 bases and J gave up 5 bases, with 14 bases separating them. The CDR3 is 15 amino acids. CDR3 in DNA: TGTGCCAGCAGTGCCCTGAGGGGTCCGACCGGGGAGCTGTTTTTT. This sequence encodes CASSALRGPTGELFF.

V gene TRBV7-3 combines with J gene TRBJ2-1, with D possibly being TRBD1 (7 bases). Germline CDR1 and CDR2: SGHTA and FQGTGA. Between the trimmed V and J ends, which lost 2 bases and 0 bases, there was a span of 11 bases. The CDR3 spans 16 residues. CDR3 DNA sequence: TGTGCCAGCAGCTTAGCAGGGGGGATCTCCTACAATGAGCAGTTCTTC. It translates to CASSLAGGISYNEQFF.

Remarks on this clone: Germline and junction disagree at one end, which may indicate a read error. The genes are TRBV5-1 and TRBJ1-2; the D gene is possibly TRBD1 (6 bases). CDR1 SGHRS and CDR2 YFSETQ come from the germline V gene. The CDR3 loop spans 14 amino acids. The CDR3: CVSSLQGRSEGYTF. The CDR3 nucleotides are TGCGTCAGCAGCTTACAGGGAAGGTCGGAAGGCTACACCTTC.

The CDR3 DNA reads as TGTGCCAGCTCACCACCGTCTAGCGGGGGTTATGGTGAGCAGTTCTTC. Translating gives CASSPPSSGGYGEQFF. The chain combines TRBV18 with TRBJ2-1, with 10 positions matching TRBD2. Germline-derived CDR1 and CDR2 are KGHSH and LQKENI. The CDR3 totals 16 residues. V trimming: 0 bases; J trimming: 9 bases; junction bases outside the gene matches: 8.

The chain joins TRBV5-8 to TRBJ2-5, with TRBD1 matching over 10 bases. V was pared by 2 bases and J by 5 bases, with 12 bases of the junction left unmatched. Germline V lookup: CDR1 SGHTS, CDR2 YDEGEE. The CDR3 spans 17 residues. The CDR3 loop is CASSFRSGTGASETQYF. For the CDR3, the DNA is TGTGCCAGCAGCTTTAGGTCCGGGACAGGGGCATCGGAGACCCAGTACTTC.

J is TRBJ2-5 and V is TRBV11-2, with TRBD2 matching 14 bases. CDR3 length: 18 amino acids. Germline CDR1 and CDR2: SGHAT and FQNNGV. The ends lost 5 bases at V and 7 bases at J; junction bases unmatched: 15. CDR3 DNA sequence: TGTGCCAGCAGCCCCGGGACTAGCGGGGGCCCACGCCCAATGACCCAGTACTTC. Translated, it gives CASSPGTSGGPRPMTQYF.

The chain joins TRBV4-2 to TRBJ1-3, with D unclear. V was cut by 3 bases and J by 0 bases, with 18 bases left in between. The length of the CDR3 is 18 residues. Germline CDR1 is LGHNA and CDR2 is YNFKEQ. The CDR3: CASSQDPIYGDSGNTIYF. The CDR3 nucleotides are TGTGCCAGCAGCCAGGACCCTATCTACGGGGACTCTGGAAACACCATATATTTT.

The CDR3 loop reads CASSRLAGGRETQYF. In nucleotides, the CDR3 is TGTGCCAGCAGCCGTCTAGCGGGGGGCCGAGAGACCCAGTACTTC. This chain links TRBV7-3 with TRBJ2-5, with TRBD2 matching 11 bases. Per germline, CDR1 SGHTA and CDR2 FQGTGA. J lost 4 bases, V lost 5 bases, and 6 bases had no gene match. This CDR3 is built from 15 residues.

This sequence joins TRBV20-1 and TRBJ1-2; D is uncertain. The V end was cut by 6 bases, the J end by 8 bases, with 13 bases between. Germline-derived CDR1 and CDR2 are DFQATT and SNEGSKA (reference sequence). The CDR3 length is 11 residues. This CDR3 is CSALASGGYTF. The CDR3 DNA reads as TGCAGTGCCCTGGCCAGTGGGGGCTACACCTTC.

In this sample, this clone turned up once. This rearrangement joins TRBV7-6 to TRBJ1-3; D is perhaps TRBD1 (5 bases). Germline-derived CDR1 and CDR2 are SGHVS and FNYEAQ. Trimming shortened V by 5 bases and J by 2 bases, and 13 bases separated the two germline ends. CDR3 length: 15 amino acids. CDR3 protein: CASSLLGGAGNTIYF. The DNA of the CDR3 is TGTGCCAGCAGCCTCCTCGGGGGAGCTGGAAACACCATATATTTT.

The chain is built from TRBV2 and TRBJ1-5; tentative D call: TRBD1 (6 bases). The germline CDR1 and CDR2 sequences are SNHLY and FYNNEI. This CDR3 comprises 14 residues. V lost 6 bases and J 5 bases, leaving 14 bases between the germline ends. CDR3 DNA: TGTGCCAGCAGCCTACAGGGTAAGGATCAGCCCCAGCATTTT. Residues: CASSLQGKDQPQHF. Based on the CDR3 plus reference TRBV2 and TRBJ1-5, the full variable domain is EPEVTQTPSHQVTQMGQEVILRCVPISNHLYFYWYRQILGQKVEFLVSFYNNEISEKSEIFDDQFSVERPDGSNFTLKIRSTKLEDSAMYFCASSLQGKDQPQHFGDGTRLSIL.

CDR3 protein: CATSKDRASYNEQFF. DNA of the CDR3: TGTGCCACCAGCAAGGACAGGGCTTCCTACAATGAGCAGTTCTTC. This rearrangement joins TRBV15 to TRBJ2-1; 8 bases map to TRBD1. In germline, CDR1 is LNHNV, CDR2 YYDKDF (reference sequence). V shed 4 bases and J 1 base; nucleotides not matched to a gene: 3. This CDR3 has 15 residues.

The chain joins TRBV10-3 to TRBJ1-2; D is uncertain. The V end lost 3 bases, the J end lost 3 bases, and 11 bases lay between the germline ends. The germline V gene encodes CDR1 ENHRY and CDR2 SYGVKD. This CDR3 has 14 residues. CDR3 protein: CAISDPARDYGYTF. The CDR3 DNA sequence: TGTGCCATCAGTGACCCCGCCCGCGACTATGGCTACACCTTC.

The CDR3 here is CASSLEGNSPLHF. The CDR3 DNA is TGCGCCAGCAGCTTGGAAGGGAACTCACCCCTCCACTTT. V and J are TRBV5-1 and TRBJ1-6; D not certain. The germline gives CDR1 SGHRS, CDR2 YFSETQ. CDR3 length: 13 residues. The V end was cut by 0 bases, the J end by 10 bases, with 8 bases between.

The chain joins TRBV7-2 to TRBJ1-1; D is perhaps TRBD1 (6 bases). Between the trimmed V and J ends, which lost 4 bases and 1 base, there was a span of 7 bases. CDR1 is SGHTA, CDR2 FQGNSA, per germline. This CDR3 region has 13 residues. The CDR3: CASSSTGNTEAFF. DNA for the CDR3: TGTGCCAGCAGCTCGACAGGGAACACTGAAGCTTTCTTT.

V usage is TRBV7-2 and J usage is TRBJ1-2; 9 nucleotides agree with TRBD1. With V trimmed by 3 bases and J by 5 bases, 10 bases remained unmatched. The CDR3 has 16 residues. Germline V gene data show CDR1 as SGHTA and CDR2 as FQGNSA. CDR3 DNA: TGTGCCAGCAGCTTGAGCGGACAGGGGTCAGGTTATGGCTACACCTTC. Translated: CASSLSGQGSGYGYTF.

The chain is built from TRBV7-2 and TRBJ2-1; 14 nucleotides align to TRBD2. This CDR3 contains 17 residues. V was pared by 5 bases and J by 1 base, with 4 bases of the junction left unmatched. The germline V gene has CDR1 SGHTA and CDR2 FQGNSA. CDR3 DNA sequence: TGTGCCAGCAGCCCGAGGACTAGCGGGGGGTCCTACAATGAGCAGTTCTTC. Translating gives CASSPRTSGGSYNEQFF.

V is TRBV20-1 and J is TRBJ1-2; D is uncertain. Deletions cut 1 base from V and 5 bases from J, with 5 bases between. Germline loops: CDR1 DFQATT, CDR2 SNEGSKA (reference sequence). This CDR3 comprises 11 residues. For the CDR3, the DNA is TGCAGTGCTAGAGCCGAGTATGGCTACACCTTC. Translating gives CSARAEYGYTF.

This chain joins TRBV2 and TRBJ2-1; TRBD1 aligns across 7 bases. V lost 10 bases and J lost 10; bases outside the gene matches: 10. This CDR3 spans 12 amino acids. Germline V CDR1 and CDR2: SNHLY, FYNNEI. The CDR3 DNA reads as TGTGCCATCGGACAGGATTTATGGGAGCAGTTCTTC. Residues: CAIGQDLWEQFF.